The TCR beta chain under discussion was sequenced for a study of CD4 T cells in relation to SARS-CoV-2 and coronaviruses. For the study at large: Crossreactive spike epitopes shared across donors were mapped to their HLA restriction.

As for this clone: Its antigen is unknown.

Findings and caveats of the study: This crossreactivity analysis covered spike protein alone, no other viral proteins.

From germline, CDR1 is LNHNV and CDR2 YYDKDF (reference sequence). Between the trimmed V and J ends, which lost 4 bases and 7 bases, there was a span of 11 bases. The CDR3 is 12 residues long. Before the COVID-19 pandemic, during about 2010-2018, CD4+ T cells were taken from unexposed donors. Libraries were prepared by immunoSEQ multiplex PCR; TCRdb keeps only in-frame clonotypes and omits some of them. The repertoire holds 60,000 to 85,000 clones, just over 90% seen once, with under 0.3% in the top ten. The TCR was taken from a human donor in good health. Sequencing input: naive CD4+ T cells from PBMCs. Subset reported: naive CD4+ T cells isolated by negative enrichment. V gene TRBV15 combines with J gene TRBJ2-7, with D unresolved. CDR3 residues: CATSTAYREQYF. The CDR3 DNA is TGTGCCACCAGCACCGCGTACCGGGAGCAGTACTTC.